This T cell receptor (beta chain) was recorded in a study of OX40 agonist ivuxolimab in advanced cancers. Study as a whole: Hepatocellular carcinoma, melanoma, renal cell or head and neck cancer occurred in dose-escalation patients.

Systemic immunosuppression or autoimmune disease history was grounds to exclude patients. Sampling times: baseline, cycle 4 day 1, cycle 7 day 1. CDR3 length: 16 amino acids. V was pared by 6 bases and J by 2 bases, with 7 bases of the junction left unmatched. Per the germline V gene, CDR1 is MNHNY and CDR2 is SVGAGI (reference sequence). The method was immunoSEQ multiplex PCR; TCRdb's version includes in-frame clones alone and lacks a portion of them. The sample carries about 64,000 clones, about four fifths recorded once. This sequence was found in an adult with an advanced solid tumor such as melanoma, head and neck, liver or kidney cancer. The sequencing used CD4+ or CD8+ T cells sorted from blood, collected in a trial of the OX40 agonist ivuxolimab. J is TRBJ2-5 and V is TRBV6-6, with TRBD1 identical over 12 bases. The CDR3, as DNA: TGTGCCAGCAGAAGTTGGGACAGGGGGCTGCAAGAGACCCAGTACTTC. Translation gives CASRSWDRGLQETQYF.